Presented here are 32 T cell receptor beta chains from one specimen sequenced in a study of OX40 agonist ivuxolimab in advanced cancers. Assay: immunoSEQ multiplex PCR; the TCRdb copy retains only in-frame clones and omits some. The sample records about 39,000 clones, 92% being singletons. The sample here was CD4+ or CD8+ T cells sorted from blood, taken in a trial of the OX40 agonist ivuxolimab. These receptors came from an adult with an advanced solid tumor such as melanoma, head and neck, liver or kidney cancer.

The chain is built from TRBV27 and TRBJ2-3; D is unresolved. Germline assignment: CDR1 MNHEY and CDR2 SMNVEV (reference sequence). This CDR3 is 15 amino acids long. V dropped 5 bases and J dropped 0 bases, with 12 bases sitting between them. CDR3 sequence: CASSQLLTSTDTQYF. CDR3 coding DNA: TGTGCCAGCAGTCAACTCCTTACGAGCACAGATACGCAGTATTTT.

This clone was detected only once. The chain couples TRBV13 to TRBJ2-5; TRBD2 agrees at 8 bases. There are 16 residues in the CDR3. V gave up 5 bases and J gave up 9 bases; unmatched junction bases: 17. CDR1 and CDR2 from the germline V gene are PRHDT and FYEKMQ (reference sequence). This CDR3 reads CASSPRSGTRAWAQYF. The CDR3 DNA reads TGTGCCAGCAGCCCAAGATCCGGGACTAGGGCTTGGGCCCAGTACTTC.

In this sample, this clone turned up once. The chain uses TRBV5-1 and TRBJ2-1, with 7 bases lining up with TRBD2. The length of the CDR3 is 11 residues. Germline trimming cut 4 bases from V and 14 bases from J; bases unmatched to any gene: 6. Germline assignment: CDR1 SGHRS and CDR2 YFSETQ. The CDR3 region is CASSQSGVEFF. The CDR3 DNA follows: TGCGCCAGCAGCCAGAGCGGGGTGGAGTTCTTC. Filled out from reference TRBV5-1 and TRBJ2-1, the complete variable domain reads KAGVTQTPRYLIKTRGQQVTLSCSPISGHRSVSWYQQTPGQGLQFLFEYFSETQRNKGNFPGRFSGRQFSNSRSEMNVSTLELGDSALYLCASSQSGVEFFGPGTRLTVL.

This chain links TRBV27 with TRBJ2-7, with D perhaps given as TRBD1 or TRBD2 (6 bases each). CDR1 and CDR2 (germline): MNHEY, SMNVEV (reference sequence). CDR3 size: 13 residues. V was trimmed by 8 bases and J by 3 bases, leaving 14 bases between them. The CDR3 spells CASSPGALYEQYF. The CDR3 region has the DNA TGTGCCAGCTCACCGGGGGCCCTCTACGAGCAGTACTTC.

This chain joins TRBV18 and TRBJ2-7, with 11 bases aligning to TRBD1. The CDR3 is 17 residues long. J gave up 3 bases and V 1 base, and 8 bases lay outside the gene matches. Germline loops: CDR1 KGHSH, CDR2 LQKENI. CDR3 sequence (DNA): TGTGCCAGCTCACCACTGGACAGGGGGCCCTTTTTCTACGAGCAGTACTTC. Translated, it gives CASSPLDRGPFFYEQYF.

The chain carries TRBV7-9 and TRBJ2-1; D remains ambiguous. The V and J ends lost 10 bases and 0 bases respectively, with 10 bases between them. The CDR3 extends over 13 amino acids. Per germline, CDR1 SEHNR and CDR2 FQNEAQ (reference sequence). For the CDR3, the DNA is TGTGCCACCGTTTACGTCTCCTACAATGAGCAGTTCTTC. Residues: CATVYVSYNEQFF. Supplemented by reference TRBV7-9 and TRBJ2-1, the full variable domain reads DTGVSQNPRHKITKRGQNVTFRCDPISEHNRLYWYRQTLGQGPEFLTYFQNEAQLEKSRLLSDRFSAERPKGSFSTLEIQRTEQGDSAMYLCATVYVSYNEQFFGPGTRLTVL.

The rearrangement links TRBV5-5 to TRBJ1-3; no clear D gene. Germline V gene sequence: CDR1 SGHKS, CDR2 YYEKEE (reference sequence). The CDR3 covers 14 residues. The V gene lost 4 bases and the J gene lost 4 bases, with 12 bases spanning the gap. The CDR3 nucleotides read TGTGCCAGCAGCCCCCTTGGTGGGGGAAACACCATATATTTT. The encoded protein is CASSPLGGGNTIYF.

The chain carries TRBV7-2 and TRBJ2-1, with TRBD2 matching over 11 bases. The CDR3 has 17 amino acids. From germline, CDR1 is SGHTA and CDR2 FQGNSA. V lost 1 base to trimming and J lost 4 bases; unmatched junction nucleotides: 6. The CDR3 spells CASSLGKGLAVYNEQFF. CDR3 DNA: TGTGCCAGCAGCTTAGGAAAGGGACTAGCGGTTTACAATGAGCAGTTCTTC.

The V and J genes are TRBV29-1 and TRBJ2-3; 8 bases are shared with TRBD2. Trimming took 7 bases from V and 2 from J; bases not matched to a gene: 5. The CDR3 is 13 residues long. Per the germline V gene, CDR1 is SQVTM and CDR2 is ANQGSEA. Written as DNA, the CDR3 is TGCAGCGAGCGGGAGTCGGACACAGATACGCAGTATTTT. Amino acid sequence: CSERESDTDTQYF.

J is TRBJ2-3 and V is TRBV9; 8 bases match TRBD1. V dropped 4 bases and J dropped 3; count of bases not matched to a gene: 10. The CDR3 has 16 residues. Germline CDR1 and CDR2: SGDLS and YYNGEE. CDR3 sequence: CASSPQGQVSTDTQYF. CDR3 bases: TGTGCCAGCAGCCCGCAGGGACAGGTCTCAACAGATACGCAGTATTTT.

The chain uses TRBV29-1 and TRBJ2-2, with unresolved D. The length of the CDR3 is 12 residues. V was clipped by 3 bases and J by 3 bases, with 5 bases between them. The germline V gene encodes CDR1 SQVTM and CDR2 ANQGSEA. The DNA for the CDR3 is TGCAGCGTTGAGCAGGACACCGGGGAGCTGTTTTTT. Translating gives CSVEQDTGELFF.

V gene TRBV10-2 combines with J gene TRBJ2-1; the match to TRBD2 covers 10 bases. The CDR3 is 15 amino acids. Germline CDR1 and CDR2: WSHSY and SAAADI. V was pared by 6 bases and J by 2 bases, with 4 bases of the junction left unmatched. The chain's CDR3 is CASSLLAGTYNEQFF. CDR3 bases: TGCGCCAGCAGCTTACTAGCGGGAACCTACAATGAGCAGTTCTTC.

The chain is built from TRBV6-5 and TRBJ2-7; D unclear. Germline loops: CDR1 MNHEY, CDR2 SVGAGI. The V and J ends lost 0 bases and 6 bases respectively, with 6 bases between them. The CDR3 totals 12 residues. CDR3 coding DNA: TGTGCCAGCAGTTACTCCGGTGGCGAGCAGTACTTC. Translating gives CASSYSGGEQYF.

This chain joins TRBV11-2 and TRBJ2-5, with D unresolved. The CDR3 spans 15 residues. V was clipped by 5 bases and J by 0 bases, with 13 bases between them. CDR1 is SGHAT and CDR2 is FQNNGV in the germline V gene. The CDR3 loop is CASSPRFTDQETQYF. CDR3 bases: TGTGCCAGCAGCCCACGCTTTACGGACCAAGAGACCCAGTACTTC.

In its sample, this clone was seen a few times. The V gene is TRBV4-1, the J gene TRBJ1-1; no clear D gene. Germline CDR1 reads MGHRA; CDR2 reads YSYEKL. The CDR3 has 14 residues. Between the trimmed V and J ends, which lost 1 base and 0 bases, there was a span of 6 bases. CDR3 amino acids: CASSQVTLNTEAFF. The CDR3 region has the DNA TGCGCCAGCAGCCAAGTGACATTGAACACTGAAGCTTTCTTT.

The chain couples TRBV7-6 to TRBJ2-1; D gene unclear. Deletions cut 7 bases from V and 7 bases from J, with 26 bases between. The CDR3 sequence is 17 residues long. CDR1 and CDR2 from the germline V gene are SGHVS and FNYEAQ. CDR3 in DNA: TGTGCCAGCACCCAATCGTTCGGGCCAGCCGTTGGGAATGAGCAGTTCTTC. This codes for CASTQSFGPAVGNEQFF.

This chain joins TRBV13 and TRBJ2-3, with D perhaps TRBD1 or TRBD2 (5 bases each). The germline CDR1 and CDR2 sequences are PRHDT and FYEKMQ (reference sequence). The CDR3 is 17 amino acids. Trimming removed 4 bases from V and 0 bases from J, with 17 bases in between. CDR3 amino acids: CASSSDPTGLSTDTQYF. The DNA for the CDR3 is TGTGCCAGCAGCTCGGACCCCACGGGGCTTAGCACAGATACGCAGTATTTT.

CDR3 nucleotides: TGTGCCAGCAGTGTCGGTTACGAGCAGTACTTC. It yields the protein CASSVGYEQYF. The chain couples TRBV2 to TRBJ2-7; D is unclear. CDR1 is SNHLY and CDR2 is FYNNEI in the germline V gene. This CDR3 is 11 amino acids long. Trimming removed 4 bases from V and 4 bases from J, with 5 bases in between.

This sequence joins TRBV9 and TRBJ1-1; weak D call: TRBD1 (6 bases). There are 15 residues in the CDR3. In germline, CDR1 is SGDLS, CDR2 YYNGEE. V was cut by 3 bases and J by 3 bases, with 15 bases left in between. This CDR3 reads CASSAGQLGDTEAFF. The CDR3 region has the DNA TGTGCCAGCAGCGCCGGACAGTTAGGGGACACTGAAGCTTTCTTT.

The CDR3 reads CASSQDRGLAGGGETQYF. The DNA of the CDR3 is TGCGCCAGCAGCCAAGATCGAGGGCTAGCGGGAGGGGGGGAGACCCAGTACTTC. The chain joins TRBV4-3 to TRBJ2-5; 12 nucleotides align to TRBD2. Germline lookup yields CDR1 LGHNA and CDR2 YSLEER. V lost 0 bases and J lost 5; bases outside the gene matches: 10. This CDR3 contains 18 residues.

The gene calls are TRBV11-2 and TRBJ2-7; possible D gene TRBD2, 6 bases. The germline V gene encodes CDR1 SGHAT and CDR2 FQNNGV. The CDR3 spans 16 residues. V lost 6 bases, J lost 0 bases, and 18 bases lay in between. The CDR3 reads CASRFSGGISSYEQYF. The CDR3 nucleotides read TGTGCCAGCAGGTTTTCTGGCGGGATTAGCTCCTACGAGCAGTACTTC.

The chain combines TRBV4-2 with TRBJ2-1; tentatively, D is TRBD2 (6 bases). Trimming cost V 3 bases and J 9 bases, with 6 bases left between them. There are 11 residues in the CDR3. The germline CDR1 and CDR2 sequences are LGHNA and YNFKEQ. The CDR3 DNA reads as TGTGCCAGCAGCCAGGGGGGTGAGCAGTTCTTC. It specifies CASSQGGEQFF.

The chain combines TRBV19 with TRBJ2-3; no clear D. V shed 8 bases and J shed 0 bases, with 12 bases lying between them. Germline CDR1 LNHDA, CDR2 SQIVND (reference sequence). The CDR3 loop spans 14 amino acids. The CDR3 is CASGDLASTDTQYF. CDR3 nucleotide sequence: TGTGCCAGTGGTGACTTAGCTAGCACAGATACGCAGTATTTT.

This chain connects TRBV27 to TRBJ2-3; TRBD2 aligns across 9 bases. Germline-derived CDR1 and CDR2 are MNHEY and SMNVEV (reference sequence). This CDR3 spans 15 amino acids. J was trimmed by 2 bases and V by 6 bases; bases with no gene match: 6. The CDR3 DNA sequence: TGTGCCAGCAGCTATAGCGGGGGCCCCACAGATACGCAGTATTTT. Amino acid sequence: CASSYSGGPTDTQYF.

V usage is TRBV19 and J usage is TRBJ1-5; D remains ambiguous. CDR3 length: 14 residues. Between the trimmed V and J ends, which lost 2 bases and 0 bases, there was a span of 5 bases. Germline values: CDR1 LNHDA, CDR2 SQIVND (reference sequence). CDR3 sequence (DNA): TGTGCCAGTAGTATATTCCATAGCAATCAGCCCCAGCATTTT. Its protein is CASSIFHSNQPQHF.

A word on this clone: The sample has other DNA sequences that encode this CDR3 too. V is TRBV7-9 and J is TRBJ2-5; D is unclear. The CDR3 is 14 residues long. Germline CDR1 and CDR2: SEHNR and FQNEAQ (reference sequence). V lost 2 bases to trimming and J lost 2 bases, with 9 bases between them. This CDR3 reads CASSLIGLQETQYF. The CDR3 DNA is TGTGCCAGCAGCTTAATCGGCTTACAAGAGACCCAGTACTTC.

The chain has TRBV4-2 and TRBJ2-1, with D maybe TRBD2 (5 bases). V was trimmed by 3 bases and J by 2 bases, leaving 17 bases between them. CDR3 size: 17 residues. Per the germline V gene, CDR1 is LGHNA and CDR2 is YNFKEQ. This CDR3 reads CASSHPGSERPYNEQFF. The CDR3 DNA sequence: TGTGCCAGCAGCCATCCCGGTAGCGAGAGACCCTACAATGAGCAGTTCTTC.

The chain employs TRBV4-2 and TRBJ1-4; no reliable D call. V was shortened by 2 bases and J by 8 bases, with 6 bases between the two germline ends. CDR1 LGHNA and CDR2 YNFKEQ come from the germline V gene. This CDR3 spans 12 amino acids. CDR3 protein: CASSQSTEKLFF. The CDR3, as DNA: TGTGCCAGCAGCCAATCGACAGAAAAACTGTTTTTT.

This chain uses TRBV28 with TRBJ2-3; a possible D gene is TRBD2 (5 bases). This CDR3 contains 15 residues. Per germline, CDR1 MDHEN and CDR2 SYDVKM. With 3 bases removed from V and 1 base from J, the gap between germline ends came to 11 bases. CDR3 sequence reads: CASSFSGIRTDTQYF. The CDR3 DNA reads as TGTGCCAGCAGTTTTTCCGGGATCCGCACAGATACGCAGTATTTT.

V is TRBV4-1 and J is TRBJ1-4; D uncertain. The CDR3 has 15 amino acids. The germline V gene has CDR1 MGHRA and CDR2 YSYEKL. Trimming cost V 5 bases and J 5 bases, with 15 bases left between them. CDR3 loop: CASSEYPERNEKLFF. The CDR3 region has the DNA TGCGCCAGCAGCGAGTACCCAGAAAGGAATGAAAAACTGTTTTTT.

CDR3 residues: CAWSVLYEQYF. CDR3 bases: TGTGCCTGGAGTGTACTCTACGAGCAGTACTTC. V gene TRBV30 combines with J gene TRBJ2-7; no firm D call. This CDR3 is built from 11 residues. The V end lost 0 bases, the J end lost 3 bases, and 3 bases lay between the germline ends. Germline V gives CDR1 GTSNPN, CDR2 SVGIG (reference sequence).

This clone was detected only once. The chain couples TRBV28 to TRBJ2-2; D perhaps matches TRBD2 (6 bases). Trimming took 6 bases from V and 0 from J, leaving 14 bases between them. CDR1 is MDHEN, CDR2 SYDVKM, per germline. The CDR3 spans 16 residues. CDR3 amino acids: CASRSLGTANTGELFF. In DNA, the CDR3 is TGTGCCAGCAGATCCCTAGGGACTGCGAACACCGGGGAGCTGTTTTTT.